Presented here are 22 T cell receptor beta chains from one specimen sequenced in a study of CD8 T cells in ankylosing spondylitis (dated 2017 in TCRdb). Libraries were built with 5' RACE. The sequencing machine was an Illumina MiSeq. Through fastp at Q25 and MiXCR, TCRdb rebuilt clones from the public reads, retaining in-frame beta chains. CDR3 protein sequences are deduplicated, and each keeps its most common genes and DNA. Recorded for this sample are over 25,000 distinct CDR3 sequences; 13% to 15% of them occurred a single time. The top ten constitute 36% of the sample. Sequencing input: blood. All receptors derive from a male donor with ankylosing spondylitis or in good health (not recorded which).

The rearrangement joins TRBV21-1 to TRBJ2-7; whether TRBD1, the table's D call, matches the DNA was not checked. TRBV21-1 is given as a pseudogene. The CDR3 has 13 amino acids. The CDR3 DNA follows: TGTGCCAGCAGTCTCCAAGGGGGGGACGAGCAGTACGTC. As protein: CASSLQGGDEQYV.

CDR3 loop: CASSFSRGGELFF. CDR3 DNA sequence: TGTGCCAGCAGTTTTTCTCGCGGCGGGGAGCTGTTTTTT. The gene calls are TRBV28 and TRBJ2-2; D gene unclear. V gave up 3 bases and J gave up 7 bases, with 9 bases separating them. The CDR3 is 13 residues long. From germline, CDR1 is MDHEN and CDR2 SYDVKM.

This clonotype appeared a few times. This rearrangement joins TRBV5-1 to TRBJ2-7; D possibly corresponds to TRBD2 (5 bases). Germline V gene lookup returns CDR1 SGHRS and CDR2 YFSETQ. V lost 0 bases and J lost 3, with 10 bases in between. The CDR3 has 14 amino acids. The CDR3 region has the DNA TGCGCCAGCAGCTTGGTTACTAGGGACTACGAGCAGTACGTC. This gives the protein CASSLVTRDYEQYV.

This chain connects TRBV5-1 to TRBJ1-1; 12 bases line up with TRBD1. The CDR3 is made up of 16 amino acids. Germline V gives CDR1 SGHRS, CDR2 YFSETQ. The junction had 8 bases not matched to a gene; V was cut back by 4 bases and J by 4 bases. CDR3 in amino acids: CASSPGQGASGTEAFF. The DNA for the CDR3 is TGCGCCAGCAGCCCGGGACAGGGGGCGAGTGGCACTGAAGCTTTCTTT.

The chain couples TRBV20-1 to TRBJ1-4; tentative D call: TRBD1 (5 bases). The length of the CDR3 is 12 residues. In germline, CDR1 is DFQATT, CDR2 SNEGSKA (reference sequence). V was pared by 7 bases and J by 8 bases, with 14 bases between. CDR3 DNA sequence: TGCAGTGTCATGGGTCCAGGGGAAAAACTGTTTTTT. This codes for CSVMGPGEKLFF.

This clonotype has just a few counts. J is TRBJ2-5 and V is TRBV25-1, with TRBD1 identical over 7 bases. CDR1 and CDR2 (germline): MGHDK, SYGVNS. This CDR3 spans 15 amino acids. Trimming cost V 1 base and J 2 bases; bases outside gene matches: 4. The CDR3: CASSEFGTAQETQYF. Here the CDR3 DNA reads TGTGCCAGCAGTGAATTCGGGACAGCTCAAGAGACCCAGTACTTC. Filled out from reference TRBV25-1 and TRBJ2-5, the complete variable domain reads EADIYQTPRYLVIGTGKKITLECSQTMGHDKMYWYQQDPGMELHLIHYSYGVNSTEKGDLSSESTVSRIRTEHFPLTLESARPSHTSQYLCASSEFGTAQETQYFGPGTRLLVL.

This sequence joins TRBV29-1 and TRBJ1-2; D is perhaps TRBD1 (6 bases). CDR3 length: 13 amino acids. The germline V gene encodes CDR1 SQVTM and CDR2 ANQGSEA. V lost 4 bases, J lost 3 bases, and 12 bases lay in between. The CDR3 spells CSVGRGTDYGYTF. Written as DNA, the CDR3 is TGCAGCGTTGGTAGGGGGACCGACTATGGCTACACCTTC.

The chain carries TRBV5-1 and TRBJ2-2; no clear D. Trimming removed 2 bases from V and 4 bases from J, with 6 bases in between. Germline CDR1 SGHRS, CDR2 YFSETQ. This CDR3 contains 13 residues. The CDR3 nucleotides are TGCGCCAGCAGCTTAACAAGCACCGGGGAGCTGTTTTTT. It is translated as CASSLTSTGELFF.

This chain joins TRBV30 and TRBJ1-1; unclear D gene. The CDR3 sequence is 13 residues long. Germline loops: CDR1 GTSNPN, CDR2 SVGIG (reference sequence). V lost 6 bases and J 7 bases, leaving 18 bases between the germline ends. CDR3 residues: CACRALKVGEAFF. CDR3 coding DNA: TGTGCCTGCCGGGCCCTGAAAGTAGGTGAAGCTTTCTTT. Using reference TRBV30 and TRBJ1-1 for the parts outside the CDR3, the full variable domain is SQTIHQWPATLVQPVGSPLSLECTVEGTSNPNLYWYRQAAGRGLQLLFYSVGIGQISSEVPQNLSASRPQDRQFILSSKKLLLSDSGFYLCACRALKVGEAFFGQGTRLTVV.

The V and J genes are TRBV27 and TRBJ2-3, with D perhaps matching TRBD1 or TRBD2 (5 bases each). The CDR3 covers 15 residues. Per the germline V gene, CDR1 is MNHEY and CDR2 is SMNVEV (reference sequence). The ends were cut back, 6 bases at V and 0 bases at J, with 13 bases in the middle. The CDR3 coding sequence is TGTGCCAGCAGGGCAAGGGACGGCAGCACAGATACGCAGTATTTT. This encodes CASRARDGSTDTQYF.

The chain uses TRBV12-3 or TRBV12-4 and TRBJ2-2; D remains ambiguous. Trimming cost V 0 bases and J 6 bases, with 14 bases left between them. The CDR3 is made up of 16 amino acids. The CDR3 DNA sequence: TGTGCCAGCAGTTTAGCGCTTGGGGTAGAATCCGGGGAGCTGTTTTTT. Encoded protein: CASSLALGVESGELFF.

This clonotype was seen many times. This sequence joins TRBV5-1 and TRBJ1-1; D remains ambiguous. Germline V gives CDR1 SGHRS, CDR2 YFSETQ. CDR3 length: 13 amino acids. Trimming took 3 bases from V and 1 from J, leaving 7 bases between them. The CDR3 reads CASSSSGNTEAFF. In DNA, the CDR3 is TGCGCCAGCAGCTCATCCGGGAACACTGAAGCTTTCTTT. Looking up the rest from reference TRBV5-1 and TRBJ1-1 gives the full variable domain: KAGVTQTPRYLIKTRGQQVTLSCSPISGHRSVSWYQQTPGQGLQFLFEYFSETQRNKGNFPGRFSGRQFSNSRSEMNVSTLELGDSALYLCASSSSGNTEAFFGQGTRLTVV.

This clonotype was counted between two and nine times. The genes are TRBV7-2 and TRBJ2-3, with 12 positions matching TRBD2. The CDR3 has 16 residues. CDR1 SGHTA and CDR2 FQGNSA come from the germline V gene. V lost 3 bases and J lost 3; bases outside the gene matches: 4. CDR3 sequence (DNA): TGTGCCAGCAGCTTGAAGGGACTAGCGGGTACAGATACGCAGTATTTT. This translates into CASSLKGLAGTDTQYF.

Ten or more counts support this clonotype. CDR3 DNA: TGTGCCAGCAGCTCCCGGGCTAGCGGGGGGAGCACCCGCAGTGAGCAGTTCTTC. It specifies CASSSRASGGSTRSEQFF. V and J are TRBV7-6 and TRBJ2-1, with 11 bases fitting TRBD2. Germline CDR1 is SGHVS and CDR2 is FNYEAQ. Trimming took 4 bases from V and 9 from J; bases not matched to a gene: 17. The CDR3 has 18 residues.

This clonotype was seen a few times. The chain couples TRBV6-1 to TRBJ2-7; D is possibly TRBD1 (5 bases). Germline CDR1 reads MNHNS; CDR2 reads SASEGT. This CDR3 region has 13 residues. The ends were cut back, 5 bases at V and 0 bases at J, with 8 bases in the middle. The CDR3 DNA follows: TGTGCCAGCAGTCAGGGCCGCTCCTACGAGCAGTACTTC. As protein: CASSQGRSYEQYF.

In its sample, this clonotype was seen many times. V and J are TRBV29-1 and TRBJ2-4, with D uncertain. With 4 bases removed from V and 11 bases from J, the gap between germline ends came to 21 bases. Germline CDR1 and CDR2: SQVTM and ANQGSEA. CDR3 length: 14 residues. The CDR3 DNA reads as TGCAGCGTTGGTATACCCCAACAAATTGACTTTCAGTACTTC. This codes for CSVGIPQQIDFQYF.

The V and J genes are TRBV6-6 and TRBJ2-3; D gene uncertain. CDR1 and CDR2 (germline): MNHNY, SVGAGI (reference sequence). CDR3 length equals 12 residues. V lost 3 bases, J lost 4 bases, and 5 bases lay in between. The CDR3 DNA reads as TGTGCCAGCAGTTATATATCAGATACGCAGTATTTT. Its translation: CASSYISDTQYF.

The V gene is TRBV12-3 or TRBV12-4, the J gene TRBJ2-1, with D perhaps matching TRBD2 (5 bases). This CDR3 is built from 14 residues. The V end lost 1 base, the J end lost 4 bases, and 8 bases lay between the germline ends. The CDR3 DNA reads as TGTGCCAGCAGTTTAGGCGGGCATTACAATGAGCAGTTCTTC. The encoded protein is CASSLGGHYNEQFF.

This clonotype was detected a few times. This rearrangement joins TRBV20-1 to TRBJ2-3; 7 bases line up with TRBD2. The trim removed 4 bases at V and 0 bases at J, leaving 4 bases unmatched. CDR3 length: 14 residues. CDR1 DFQATT and CDR2 SNEGSKA come from the germline V gene (reference sequence). CDR3 sequence reads: CSATSAGSTDTQYF. In DNA form, the CDR3 reads TGCAGTGCTACCTCAGCGGGGAGCACAGATACGCAGTATTTT.

There are a few counts of this clonotype. The J gene is TRBJ1-1, the V gene TRBV14, with 11 bases aligning to TRBD1. From germline, CDR1 is SGHDN and CDR2 FVKESK. The CDR3 contains 15 residues. V dropped 5 bases and J dropped 5; count of bases not matched to a gene: 7. The CDR3 bases are TGTGCCAGCAGCACCCGGACAGGGGGCGTTACTGAAGCTTTCTTT. Translated: CASSTRTGGVTEAFF. The full variable domain, completed using reference TRBV14 and TRBJ1-1, is EAGVTQFPSHSVIEKGQTVTLRCDPISGHDNLYWYRRVMGKEIKFLLHFVKESKQDESGMPNNRFLAERTGGTYSTLKVQPAELEDSGVYFCASSTRTGGVTEAFFGQGTRLTVV.

This clonotype was counted only a few times. The J gene is TRBJ2-2, the V gene TRBV5-1; the match to TRBD2 covers 7 bases. This CDR3 spans 16 amino acids. Germline V gene data show CDR1 as SGHRS and CDR2 as YFSETQ. The V segment lost 1 base and the J segment 1 base; nucleotides outside the gene matches: 4. CDR3 in DNA: TGCGCCAGCAGCTTGTGGCTAGCGGAGAACACCGGGGAGCTGTTTTTT. It specifies CASSLWLAENTGELFF.

This clonotype was counted a few times. This chain links TRBV12-3 or TRBV12-4 with TRBJ2-7; 8 bases are a match to TRBD1. Trimming removed 5 bases from V and 2 bases from J; junction bases left unmatched: 5. The CDR3 runs to 14 residues. DNA of the CDR3: TGTGCCAGCAGTCAGGGGGCTTGGCCCTACGAGCAGTACTTC. Its translation: CASSQGAWPYEQYF.